This T cell receptor (beta chain) was recorded in a study of beta chain features in type 1 diabetes. Findings and caveats of the study: Cells with high TCR expression could be over-represented when cDNA is sequenced.

Reverse transcription of all isolated RNA meant that expressed TCRB transcripts were sequenced. Libraries were prepared by immunoSEQ multiplex PCR; TCRdb keeps only in-frame clonotypes and omits some of them. The profile shows 150,000 or so clones, 7% to 10% of them singletons. Details on this clone: Its antigen is unknown.

This CDR3 is built from 14 residues. J lost 6 bases, V lost 5 bases, and 6 bases had no gene match. The germline V gene encodes CDR1 SGHVS and CDR2 FNYEAQ. This sequence was found in a woman aged 18-35 years in good health. Source material: central memory CD4+ T cells from blood. The chain is built from TRBV7-6 and TRBJ2-5, with 10 bases matching TRBD1. CDR3 sequence (DNA): TGTGCCAGCAGCCAGACAGGGGGCGCACAGACCCAGTACTTC. Translation gives CASSQTGGAQTQYF.